The T cell receptor (beta chain) under discussion was sequenced for a study of long-term antiretroviral therapy in people with HIV. In the study overall: The earliest samples came about a decade before the 2015 immediate-ART recommendation.

The study, taken as a whole, reports: Once patients were on ART, diversity went higher but still fell short of transplant donor controls.

Runs used v3.0 of the immunoSEQ assay and were done at survey level. Generated by immunoSEQ multiplex PCR, the TCRdb table keeps only in-frame clones and is missing some. Of 25,000 to 35,000 clones in the sample, over 85% are singletons; the top ten hold 3% to 4.5%. Germline values: CDR1 MDHEN, CDR2 SYDVKM. This CDR3 has 14 amino acids. Unmatched junction bases numbered 10, after V lost 6 bases and J lost 9 bases. The sample holds a few counts of this clone. Its antigen is as yet unknown. V usage is TRBV28 and J usage is TRBJ2-1, with 8 positions matching TRBD2. The source material was unsorted PBMCs, sampled 1.8 years after starting antiretroviral therapy. This receptor was identified in a woman under 30 with HIV. The CDR3 region has the DNA TGTGCCAGCAGCGGGCTAGCGGGTTGGAGTGAGCAGTTCTTC. It yields the protein CASSGLAGWSEQFF. The complete variable domain, with remaining parts taken from reference TRBV28 and TRBJ2-1, reads DVKVTQSSRYLVKRTGEKVFLECVQDMDHENMFWYRQDPGLGLRLIYFSYDVKMKEKGDIPEGYSVSREKKERFSLILESASTNQTSMYLCASSGLAGWSEQFFGPGTRLTVL.